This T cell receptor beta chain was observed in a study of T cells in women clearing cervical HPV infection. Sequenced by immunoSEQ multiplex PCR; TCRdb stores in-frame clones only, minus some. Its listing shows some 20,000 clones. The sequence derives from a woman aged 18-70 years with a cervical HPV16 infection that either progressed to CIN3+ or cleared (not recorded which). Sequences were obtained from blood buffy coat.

CDR3 loop: CASSKDRVTIGYTF. The CDR3 bases that were read are TGTGCCAGCAGCAAGGACAGGGTAACTATTGGC. The chain combines TRBV7-2 with TRBJ1-2; TRBD1 aligns across 8 bases. The read terminates 3 residues before the CDR3 end, so the remaining end is supplied by the germline J gene. This CDR3 region has 14 residues. Germline CDR1 and CDR2: SGHTA and FQGNSA. J lost 7 bases, V lost 5 bases, and 9 bases had no gene match.